A selection of T cell receptor beta chains follows, all from one sample in a study of blood T cell repertoires in COVID-19. Data came from immunoSEQ multiplex PCR; TCRdb stores just in-frame clones and leaves some out. The data contain 150,000 or so clones, approximately 80% of them singletons. The specimen sequenced was peripheral blood. Receptor source: a woman in her sixties or seventies with COVID-19, enrolled during active disease. CDR3s include the opening cysteine and the closing phenylalanine or tryptophan. The D gene is left open where the match is weak. Clone sizes are given selectively: once, few, many, or a class where the clone is expanded.

v_gene	abundance	len	d_gene	j_gene	CDR3aa	CDR3nt
TRBV6-5	-	15	TRBD2	TRBJ2-2	CASFPSGPNTGELFF	TGTGCCAGTTTTCCTAGCGGGCCGAACACCGGGGAGCTGTTTTTT
TRBV6-2/TRBV6-3	once	15	TRBD1	TRBJ2-2	CASSYEGGETGELFF	TGTGCCAGCAGTTACGAAGGGGGCGAAACCGGGGAGCTGTTTTTT
TRBV5-6	-	18	TRBD1	TRBJ1-1	CASRSDGTGGPKNTEAFF	TGTGCCAGCAGATCCGATGGGACAGGGGGCCCCAAGAACACTGAAGCTTTCTTT
TRBV24-1	-	13	-	TRBJ1-2	CATSEQGLDGYTF	TGTGCCACCAGTGAGCAGGGGCTGGATGGCTACACCTTC
TRBV7-9	-	12	TRBD1	TRBJ2-3	CASSFLMDRLGF	TGTGCCAGCAGCTTTTTAATGGACAGGCTGGGGTTT
TRBV19	-	17	TRBD2	TRBJ2-1	CASSPGLAGEPYNEQFF	TGTGCCAGTAGCCCGGGACTAGCGGGAGAACCCTACAATGAGCAGTTCTTC
TRBV5-1	-	14	TRBD1	TRBJ2-5	CASSPGDRVETQYF	TGCGCCAGCAGCCCGGGGGACAGGGTGGAGACCCAGTACTTC
TRBV5-6	-	16	TRBD1	TRBJ1-5	CASSLGQGYSNQPQHF	TGTGCCAGCAGCTTGGGACAGGGATATAGCAATCAGCCCCAGCATTTT
TRBV18	-	18	-	TRBJ2-2	CASSLRGERRGYTGELFF	TGTGCCAGCTCACTACGGGGCGAAAGACGGGGGTACACCGGGGAGCTGTTTTTT
TRBV14	-	15	TRBD1	TRBJ1-1	CASSQARGHGTEAFF	TGTGCCAGCAGCCAAGCAAGGGGGCATGGCACTGAAGCTTTCTTT
TRBV7-9	-	16	TRBD1	TRBJ2-5	CASSSPDRVVRETQYF	TGTGCCAGCAGCTCTCCGGACAGGGTGGTAAGGGAGACCCAGTACTTC
TRBV6-5	-	13	-	TRBJ1-1	CASSPRTATEAFF	TGTGCCAGCAGTCCCCGGACAGCGACTGAAGCTTTCTTT
TRBV27	-	16	TRBD1	TRBJ2-7	CASSLLGQGNLRGQYF	TGTGCCAGCAGTTTATTAGGACAGGGCAATCTACGTGGGCAGTACTTC
TRBV13	-	14	TRBD1	TRBJ1-6	CASSRQGMGSPLHF	TGTGCCAGCAGTCGACAGGGTATGGGGTCACCCCTCCACTTT
TRBV18	-	15	-	TRBJ1-1	CASSPRGNLNTEAFF	TGTGCCAGCTCACCACGCGGGAATCTGAACACTGAAGCTTTCTTT
TRBV5-5	-	18	TRBD2	TRBJ2-3	CASSLIPASGPSTDTQYF	TGTGCCAGCAGCTTGATCCCGGCTAGCGGACCTAGCACAGATACGCAGTATTTT
TRBV11-2	-	18	-	TRBJ2-5	CASSLGGGFRANQETQYF	TGTGCCAGCAGCTTAGGGGGCGGTTTTCGGGCGAACCAAGAGACCCAGTACTTC
TRBV13	-	14	TRBD1	TRBJ1-6	CASRGQGVPSPLHF	TGTGCCAGTAGAGGACAGGGAGTTCCTTCACCCCTCCACTTT
TRBV20-1	-	11	-	TRBJ1-1	CSATGRAEAFF	TGCAGTGCTACAGGTAGAGCTGAAGCTTTCTTT
TRBV6-6	once	15	-	TRBJ1-4	CASSDFRGNNEKLFF	TGTGCCAGCAGCGACTTCAGGGGAAATAATGAAAAACTGTTTTTT
TRBV18	-	16	-	TRBJ1-2	CASSPETGTDSYGYTF	TGTGCCAGCTCACCAGAGACAGGCACCGACAGCTATGGCTACACCTTC
TRBV13	-	15	TRBD2	TRBJ2-1	CASSLGWEGSNEQFF	TGTGCCAGCAGCTTAGGCTGGGAGGGAAGCAATGAGCAGTTCTTC
TRBV5-1	-	15	TRBD2	TRBJ2-5	CASGGVAGGQETQYF	TGCGCCAGCGGGGGAGTCGCGGGGGGCCAAGAGACCCAGTACTTC
TRBV5-1	-	13	TRBD1	TRBJ1-1	CASSFGTETEAFF	TGCGCCAGCAGCTTTGGGACAGAAACTGAAGCTTTCTTT
TRBV10-2	-	12	-	TRBJ1-1	CASSEFGGEAFF	TGCGCCAGCAGTGAGTTCGGAGGTGAAGCTTTCTTT
TRBV5-4	-	16	TRBD2	TRBJ2-3	CASSLPSGGITDTQYF	TGTGCCAGCAGCTTGCCTAGCGGGGGCATCACAGATACGCAGTATTTT
TRBV7-3	-	17	TRBD2	TRBJ2-1	CASSLTPASGAYNEQFF	TGTGCCAGCAGCTTAACACCGGCTAGCGGGGCTTACAATGAGCAGTTCTTC
TRBV6-5	-	11	-	TRBJ1-5	CASNFRDFQHF	TGTGCCAGCAACTTCCGGGACTTCCAGCATTTT
TRBV5-1	once	14	-	TRBJ2-5	CASSFSGLGETQYF	TGCGCCAGCAGCTTCTCAGGGCTGGGAGAGACCCAGTACTTC
TRBV2	-	13	-	TRBJ1-2	CASSPGAAYGYTF	TGTGCCAGCAGTCCTGGGGCAGCGTATGGCTACACCTTC
TRBV12-5	-	18	TRBD1	TRBJ1-5	CASGLLKLGTGGHQPQHF	TGTGCTAGTGGTTTGTTAAAACTCGGGACAGGGGGCCATCAGCCCCAGCATTTT
TRBV19	-	15	-	TRBJ2-7	CASSSMKGLTYEQYF	TGTGCCAGTAGCTCAATGAAGGGACTTACCTACGAGCAGTACTTC
TRBV11-2	-	16	TRBD2	TRBJ2-3	CASSLREAIWGDTQYF	TGTGCCAGCAGCTTACGGGAGGCCATTTGGGGAGATACGCAGTATTTT
TRBV5-1	once	14	-	TRBJ2-7	CASSLEAVTYEQYF	TGCGCCAGCAGCTTGGAAGCGGTTACCTACGAGCAGTACTTC
TRBV4-1	-	16	TRBD1	TRBJ2-1	CASSQPRDRAYNEQFF	TGCGCCAGCAGCCAACCCCGGGACAGGGCTTACAATGAGCAGTTCTTC